This TCR beta chain was found in a study of blood T cell repertoires in COVID-19. On the study more broadly: Samples of COVID-19 (acute and convalescent) were obtained from the United States, Italy and Spain. Sample material is recorded as cDNA or gDNA derived from T cells, B-cell-depleted T cells, or PBMCs.

Trimming took 0 bases from V and 2 from J; bases not matched to a gene: 10. There are 17 residues in the CDR3. CDR1 and CDR2 (germline): LNHNV, YYDKDF (reference sequence). Authors' data handling: Reference gene primer amplification gave nucleated cell count estimates. Only in-frame clones appear in the TCRdb table, and some are missing; sequencing was by immunoSEQ multiplex PCR. V and J calls and clone size are copied from that table; D and trimming were computed from the DNA. The sample includes a few hundred thousand clones, roughly 91% of them seen just once. The specimen was PBMCs or T cells enriched from blood (not recorded which). V and J are TRBV15 and TRBJ2-7, with 7 nucleotides matching TRBD1. This clonotype originated in a woman in her 30s who had recovered from COVID-19. Here the CDR3 reads CATSRDGAPGQAYEQYF. The DNA of the CDR3 is TGTGCCACCAGCAGAGATGGGGCCCCAGGACAGGCCTACGAGCAGTACTTC.